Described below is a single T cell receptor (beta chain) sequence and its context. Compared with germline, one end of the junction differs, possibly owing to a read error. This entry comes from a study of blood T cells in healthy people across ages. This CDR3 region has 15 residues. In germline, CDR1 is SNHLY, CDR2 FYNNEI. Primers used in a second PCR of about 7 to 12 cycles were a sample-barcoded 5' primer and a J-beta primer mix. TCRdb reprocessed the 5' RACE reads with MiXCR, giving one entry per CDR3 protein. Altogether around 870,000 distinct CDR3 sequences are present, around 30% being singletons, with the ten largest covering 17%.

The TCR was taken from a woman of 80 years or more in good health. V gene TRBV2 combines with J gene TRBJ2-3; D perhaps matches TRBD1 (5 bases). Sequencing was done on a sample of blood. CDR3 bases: TGTGTCAGCAGTGACTCCCAGGGCCGCACAGATACGCAGTATTTT. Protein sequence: CVSSDSQGRTDTQYF.